These 6 T cell receptor beta chains were all obtained from the same sample, sequenced in a study of regulatory T cells in long-lasting Graves disease. As to time point: newly diagnosed GD, antithyroid drugs for less than 3 months. The TCR library used RNA extracted from PBMCs. For TCR beta, libraries came from iRepertoire HTBI primers and Arm-PCR of CDR3 regions. TCRdb used MiXCR to reprocess the multiplex PCR reads, holding one entry per CDR3 protein. The sample records about 530,000 distinct CDR3 sequences, roughly 16% being singletons. Separately, the same data were catalogued under a study of T cells in Graves' hyperthyroidism and ophthalmopathy.

The sequencing here drew on peripheral blood mononuclear cells (PBMCs), taken at new diagnosis, from a patient treated with antithyroid drugs. Receptor source: a middle-aged woman with Graves disease.

The J gene is TRBJ2-5, the V gene TRBV30; D might be TRBD2 (7 bases). The germline V and J ends were trimmed by 7 bases and 4 bases, with 10 bases remaining between them. Germline lookup yields CDR1 GTSNPN and CDR2 SVGIG (reference sequence). This CDR3 contains 11 residues. The CDR3 region has the DNA TGTGCCTTAAGGGGGGGAGAGACCCAGTACTTC. It specifies CALRGGETQYF.

In this sample, this clonotype turned up many times. The chain has TRBV20-1 and TRBJ1-5; D is possibly TRBD1 (6 bases). This CDR3 is 15 amino acids long. Germline V CDR1 and CDR2: DFQATT, SNEGSKA (reference sequence). V was trimmed by 6 bases and J by 0 bases, leaving 15 bases between them. CDR3 residues: CSAARQANSNQPQHF. In DNA form, the CDR3 reads TGCAGTGCCGCGAGACAGGCGAATAGCAATCAGCCCCAGCATTTT.

This clonotype was counted between two and nine times. The CDR3: CASSLVSGGAGEQFF. In DNA form, the CDR3 reads TGCGCCAGCAGCTTGGTTAGCGGGGGGGCGGGTGAGCAGTTCTTC. The rearrangement uses TRBV5-1 and TRBJ2-1, with 11 positions matching TRBD2. The CDR3 runs 15 residues. Trimming cost V 0 bases and J 9 bases; bases outside gene matches: 5. Germline V gene lookup returns CDR1 SGHRS and CDR2 YFSETQ. Combining the CDR3 with reference TRBV5-1 and TRBJ2-1 gives the whole variable domain KAGVTQTPRYLIKTRGQQVTLSCSPISGHRSVSWYQQTPGQGLQFLFEYFSETQRNKGNFPGRFSGRQFSNSRSEMNVSTLELGDSALYLCASSLVSGGAGEQFFGPGTRLTVL.

V usage is TRBV25-1 and J usage is TRBJ1-3, with 9 bases that match TRBD1. V lost 6 bases and J lost 0; bases outside the gene matches: 6. CDR1 and CDR2 from the germline V gene are MGHDK and SYGVNS. CDR3 length: 16 amino acids. The CDR3 protein is CASRGTGPISGNTIYF. The CDR3, as DNA: TGTGCCAGCAGGGGGACAGGGCCTATCTCTGGAAACACCATATATTTT.

The chain carries TRBV5-1 and TRBJ1-2; D remains ambiguous. CDR1 is SGHRS and CDR2 is YFSETQ in the germline V gene. The V end lost 0 bases, the J end lost 4 bases, and 10 bases lay between the germline ends. This CDR3 is built from 14 residues. The CDR3, as DNA: TGCGCCAGCAGCTTGGCCCCGGACTTCTATGGCTACACCTTC. It is translated as CASSLAPDFYGYTF.

V usage is TRBV11-3 and J usage is TRBJ2-1, with TRBD2 matching 10 bases. Germline CDR1 SGHNT, CDR2 YENEEA. CDR3 length: 13 amino acids. With 7 bases clipped from V and 10 bases from J, the junction kept 7 bases outside the gene matches. The CDR3 DNA follows: TGTGCCAGCACCTTGGGACTAGCGCCCGAGCAGTTCTTC. It encodes CASTLGLAPEQFF.